These 7 T cell receptor beta chains share one sample of origin, sequenced in a study of PD-1 blockade in classical Hodgkin lymphoma. Sequenced by immunoSEQ multiplex PCR; TCRdb stores in-frame clones only, minus some. The repertoire holds approximately 52,000 clones, around 78% seen once, with approximately 16% in the top ten. Every one of the patients relapsed after autologous stem cell transplantation (brentuximab vedotin exposure was variable). This specimen was peripheral blood mononuclear cells (PBMCs), taken before the second cycle of nivolumab. These TCRs come from a human donor with classical Hodgkin lymphoma.

The chain carries TRBV9 and TRBJ1-1; D might be TRBD1 (5 bases). This CDR3 spans 13 amino acids. The V gene's germline CDR1 is SGDLS and CDR2 YYNGEE. Deletions cut 0 bases from V and 3 bases from J, with 6 bases between. The CDR3 region is CASSVGGDTEAFF. CDR3 DNA: TGTGCCAGCAGCGTAGGAGGGGACACTGAAGCTTTCTTT.

The V gene is TRBV5-1, the J gene TRBJ2-3; D ambiguous. Germline V gives CDR1 SGHRS, CDR2 YFSETQ. V was trimmed by 4 bases and J by 4 bases, leaving 16 bases between them. The CDR3 is 15 residues long. In DNA, the CDR3 is TGCGCCAGCAGCCCCAGGACGGGTGGGCCAGATACGCAGTATTTT. This encodes CASSPRTGGPDTQYF. The entire variable domain, with the rest obtained from reference TRBV5-1 and TRBJ2-3, is as follows: KAGVTQTPRYLIKTRGQQVTLSCSPISGHRSVSWYQQTPGQGLQFLFEYFSETQRNKGNFPGRFSGRQFSNSRSEMNVSTLELGDSALYLCASSPRTGGPDTQYFGPGTRLTVL.

The chain recombines TRBV27 with TRBJ2-7, with 9 nucleotides matching TRBD1. The CDR3 totals 16 residues. CDR1 is MNHEY, CDR2 SMNVEV, per germline (reference sequence). V was pared by 2 bases and J by 3 bases, with 8 bases of the junction left unmatched. Here the CDR3 reads CASSLRAWTGDYEQYF. The CDR3 DNA sequence: TGTGCCAGCAGTTTACGGGCCTGGACAGGGGACTACGAGCAGTACTTC.

This clone appeared a few times. The CDR3 spells CASSPNGVFGNTIYF. DNA of the CDR3: TGTGCCAGCAGTCCTAATGGAGTCTTCGGAAACACCATATATTTT. The chain recombines TRBV2 with TRBJ1-3, with D uncertain. This CDR3 spans 15 amino acids. Germline V lookup: CDR1 SNHLY, CDR2 FYNNEI. With 5 bases removed from V and 4 bases from J, the gap between germline ends came to 15 bases. Based on the CDR3 plus reference TRBV2 and TRBJ1-3, the full variable domain is EPEVTQTPSHQVTQMGQEVILRCVPISNHLYFYWYRQILGQKVEFLVSFYNNEISEKSEIFDDQFSVERPDGSNFTLKIRSTKLEDSAMYFCASSPNGVFGNTIYFGEGSWLTVV.

The rearrangement links TRBV6-6 to TRBJ1-5; no clear D gene. The CDR3 is 13 amino acids. CDR1 and CDR2 from the germline V gene are MNHNY and SVGAGI (reference sequence). The V gene lost 7 bases and the J gene lost 5 bases, with 12 bases spanning the gap. CDR3 coding DNA: TGTGCCAGCACCCGGGGTCGGGATCAGCCCCAGCATTTT. Amino acid sequence: CASTRGRDQPQHF.

V gene TRBV7-2 combines with J gene TRBJ1-1, with D tentatively TRBD1 (6 bases). The CDR3 consists of 14 residues. With 4 bases removed from V and 3 bases from J, the gap between germline ends came to 12 bases. Germline lookup yields CDR1 SGHTA and CDR2 FQGNSA. The CDR3 is CASSYRDRDTEAFF. The CDR3 nucleotides are TGTGCCAGCAGCTACAGGGATCGAGACACTGAAGCTTTCTTT.

The CDR3 protein is CASSYLTSSGNTIYF. The CDR3 region has the DNA TGTGCCAGCAGTTATTTAACAAGCTCTGGAAACACCATATATTTT. The chain uses TRBV6-6 and TRBJ1-3; no firm D call. The germline V gene has CDR1 MNHNY and CDR2 SVGAGI (reference sequence). The V end lost 3 bases, the J end lost 0 bases, and 9 bases lay between the germline ends. The length of the CDR3 is 15 residues.